The 13 T cell receptor beta chains presented below share a single source sample, sequenced in a study of T cells in Graves' hyperthyroidism and ophthalmopathy. Amplification of TCR beta CDR3 regions was performed using RNA transcripts as template. The TCR CDR3 first-round RT-PCR relied on the HTBI primer set. Each CDR3 protein is one row after TCRdb ran MiXCR on the multiplex PCR reads. The sample holds under 250,000 distinct CDR3 sequences; about 25% are singletons and the top ten take approximately 35%. Sequencing was carried out using blood. These receptors all come from a middle-aged woman with Graves' ophthalmopathy.

There are many counts of this clonotype. The chain couples TRBV30 to TRBJ1-2; D may be TRBD1 (6 bases). Germline values: CDR1 GTSNPN, CDR2 SVGIG (reference sequence). This CDR3 is 14 amino acids long. Trimming removed 2 bases from V and 3 bases from J, with 13 bases in between. CDR3 sequence reads: CAWSKRRQDYGYTF. In DNA form, the CDR3 reads TGTGCCTGGAGTAAGAGAAGACAGGACTATGGCTACACCTTC.

This clonotype was detected ten times or more. The V and J genes are TRBV3-1 and TRBJ1-2; 10 positions agree with TRBD1. This CDR3 has 13 residues. CDR1 and CDR2 from the germline V gene are LGHDT and YNNKEL (reference sequence). After removal of 5 bases from V and 7 bases from J, the junction contained 4 bases not matched to a gene. CDR3 amino acids: CASSTGTGAGYTF. The DNA for the CDR3 is TGTGCCAGCAGCACCGGGACAGGGGCTGGCTACACCTTC.

This clonotype was picked up many times. The chain has TRBV6-1 and TRBJ1-5; no reliable D call. The length of the CDR3 is 15 residues. V was pared by 2 bases and J by 4 bases, with 12 bases between. CDR1 is MNHNS and CDR2 is SASEGT in the germline V gene. CDR3 residues: CASSELGGNNQPQHF. DNA of the CDR3: TGTGCCAGCAGTGAATTAGGAGGGAATAATCAGCCCCAGCATTTT.

This clonotype has ten or more counts. The chain uses TRBV19 and TRBJ1-6; D unresolved. The CDR3 covers 13 residues. CDR1 LNHDA and CDR2 SQIVND come from the germline V gene (reference sequence). Trimming removed 8 bases from V and 7 bases from J, with 12 bases in between. In nucleotides, the CDR3 is TGTGCCAGTGCACCAATGCCCAATTCACCCCTCCACTTT. Residues: CASAPMPNSPLHF.

This clonotype was picked up many times. This may arise from a read error, as a much more abundant clone is one base away. The V gene is TRBV4-2, the J gene TRBJ2-4; 7 nucleotides align to TRBD1. V gave up 4 bases and J gave up 1 base; unmatched junction bases: 4. CDR3 length: 15 residues. Germline V gene lookup returns CDR1 LGHNA and CDR2 YNFKEQ. This CDR3 reads CASSREGQAKNIQYF. The CDR3 DNA reads as TGTGCCAGCAGCCGAGAGGGACAGGCCAAAAACATTCAGTACTTC.

This clonotype has ten or more counts. CDR3 region: CASRGGGLGKYEQYF. CDR3 nucleotides: TGTGCCAGCCGCGGTGGGGGACTAGGGAAGTACGAGCAGTACTTC. This chain connects TRBV28 to TRBJ2-7, with 8 bases lining up with TRBD2. CDR3 length equals 15 residues. Germline values: CDR1 MDHEN, CDR2 SYDVKM. Trimming took 8 bases from V and 4 from J; bases not matched to a gene: 13.

The rearrangement joins TRBV18 to TRBJ1-1; D uncertain. Germline V CDR1 and CDR2: KGHSH, LQKENI. Trimming removed 3 bases at V and 1 base at J, with 6 bases between. This CDR3 is built from 13 residues. The chain's CDR3 is CASSPHKNTEAFF. CDR3 DNA: TGTGCCAGCTCACCGCACAAGAACACTGAAGCTTTCTTT. Full variable domain (rest looked up from reference TRBV18 and TRBJ1-1): NAGVMQNPRHLVRRRGQEARLRCSPMKGHSHVYWYRQLPEEGLKFMVYLQKENIIDESGMPKERFSAEFPKEGPSILRIQQVVRGDSAAYFCASSPHKNTEAFFGQGTRLTVV.

This clonotype was seen repeatedly, ten times or more. The V gene is TRBV2, the J gene TRBJ2-2; maybe TRBD1 (6 bases). The CDR3 covers 13 residues. The germline V gene encodes CDR1 SNHLY and CDR2 FYNNEI. V dropped 8 bases and J dropped 5 bases, with 12 bases sitting between them. The CDR3 DNA reads TGTGCCAGCGGCACAACAGGGACCGGGGAGCTGTTTTTT. Amino acids: CASGTTGTGELFF.

The table lists this clonotype with many counts. V gene TRBV29-1 combines with J gene TRBJ2-5; D not resolved. Germline V lookup: CDR1 SQVTM, CDR2 ANQGSEA. The CDR3 extends over 11 amino acids. V gave up 1 base and J gave up 1 base, with 1 base separating them. Here the CDR3 DNA reads TGCAGCGTTGAAGGCCAAGAGACCCAGTACTTC. It specifies CSVEGQETQYF.

The rearrangement uses TRBV12-3 or TRBV12-4 and TRBJ1-2; maybe TRBD1 (5 bases). The CDR3 runs 14 residues. The ends were cut back, 4 bases at V and 7 bases at J, with 16 bases in the middle. The CDR3 sequence is CASSSGARIGGYTF. Written as DNA, the CDR3 is TGTGCCAGCAGTTCCGGGGCGCGTATCGGTGGCTACACCTTC.

This clonotype was detected ten times or more. V and J are TRBV6-1 and TRBJ2-7, with D possibly matching TRBD2 (6 bases). This CDR3 is 14 amino acids long. Germline CDR1 MNHNS, CDR2 SASEGT. With 3 bases removed from V and 1 base from J, the gap between germline ends came to 10 bases. In DNA form, the CDR3 reads TGTGCCAGCAGTGAGCTAGCGAAGTCCTACGAGCAGTACTTC. Amino acid sequence: CASSELAKSYEQYF.

At least ten counts were recorded for this clonotype. The V call is TRBV28, the J call TRBJ2-7; the D is unclear. Trimming shortened V by 7 bases and J by 3 bases, and 10 bases separated the two germline ends. The germline V gene encodes CDR1 MDHEN and CDR2 SYDVKM. The CDR3 has 12 residues. The DNA of the CDR3 is TGTGCCAGCACGGGCCAGGTCTACGAGCAGTACTTC. Translation gives CASTGQVYEQYF.

This clonotype was detected ten times or more. One junction end disagrees with the germline gene, perhaps due to a read error. The V and J genes are TRBV6-1 and TRBJ1-5; D uncertain. CDR3 size: 16 residues. Germline V gene lookup returns CDR1 MNHNS and CDR2 SASEGT. The CDR3 DNA reads TGTGTCAGCAGTGAACAGACGGTTTATAGCAATCAGCCCCAGCATTTT. Amino acids: CVSSEQTVYSNQPQHF.